This T cell receptor (beta chain) was observed in a study of cytomegalovirus exposure and HLA in healthy donors. The overall study: Within an early data release were about 85 million unique TCRs drawn from HLA-typed donors.

PCR primers comprised 60 Vbeta and 13 Jbeta primers. Assay used: immunoSEQ multiplex PCR; TCRdb lists only in-frame clones, some missing. The specimen's table records 95,000 to 150,000 clones. Concerning this clone itself: The antigen remains unidentified.

General study points: Being indistinguishable, some V segments were excluded, TRBV6-2 and TRBV6-3 among them. The study found most TCR sequences rare, yet found some public TCRs in many donors. Under in vitro conditions, three CMV-associated chains were confirmed as specific for CMV antigens.

CDR1 is ENHRY, CDR2 SYGVKD, per germline. Unmatched junction bases numbered 2, after V lost 6 bases and J lost 4 bases. This CDR3 has 14 amino acids. This chain joins TRBV10-3 and TRBJ2-1; 11 bases are shared with TRBD2. Material for sequencing was PBMCs. This TCR came from a young man in good health and CMV-seronegative. CDR3 bases: TGTGCCATCAGCGGGACTAGCGGATACAATGAGCAGTTCTTC. Protein: CAISGTSGYNEQFF.